This T cell receptor beta chain was identified during a study of neurological immune-mediated disorders. Study context: Relapsing-remitting patients made up about 90% of the roughly 34 multiple sclerosis patients, and secondary progressive patients made up 3.

The germline gives CDR1 SGHTA, CDR2 FQGNSA. The ends were cut back, 3 bases at V and 3 bases at J, with 8 bases in the middle. The CDR3 totals 13 residues. TCRdb itself ran the 5' RACE reads through MiXCR, one entry per CDR3 protein. The sample has about 62,000 distinct CDR3 sequences, around 3.8% seen once. Study-wide points: None of the CDR3 amino acid sequences found in expanded clones was shared across subjects. This suggests that the TCR-beta repertoires were private in all groups.

This clonotype has a count of ten or more. The antigen is undetermined. The sequenced sample was PBMCs. The chain carries TRBV7-2 and TRBJ1-1, with TRBD1 as a possible D gene (5 bases). The TCR comes from a woman between 50 and 59 years old with multiple sclerosis. CDR3 in DNA: TGTGCCAGCAGCTTGACAGATGACACTGAAGCTTTCTTT. It is translated as CASSLTDDTEAFF.